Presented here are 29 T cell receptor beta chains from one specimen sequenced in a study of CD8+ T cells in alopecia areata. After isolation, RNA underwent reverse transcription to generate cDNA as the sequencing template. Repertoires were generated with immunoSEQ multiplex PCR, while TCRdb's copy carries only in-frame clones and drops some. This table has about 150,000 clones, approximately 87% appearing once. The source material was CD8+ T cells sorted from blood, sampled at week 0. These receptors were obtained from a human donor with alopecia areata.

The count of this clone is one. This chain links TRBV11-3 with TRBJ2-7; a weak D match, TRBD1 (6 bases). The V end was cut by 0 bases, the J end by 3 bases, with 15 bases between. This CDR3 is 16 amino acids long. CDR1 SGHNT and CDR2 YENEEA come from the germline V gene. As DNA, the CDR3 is TGTGCCAGCAGCTTAGATCGCCCAGGGGACGTCTACGAGCAGTACTTC. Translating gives CASSLDRPGDVYEQYF.

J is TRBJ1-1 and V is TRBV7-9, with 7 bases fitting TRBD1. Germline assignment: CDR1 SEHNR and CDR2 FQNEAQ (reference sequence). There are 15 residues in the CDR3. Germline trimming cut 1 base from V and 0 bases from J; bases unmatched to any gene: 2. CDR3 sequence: CASSLGTGVNTEAFF. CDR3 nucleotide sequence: TGTGCCAGCAGCTTAGGAACAGGGGTGAACACTGAAGCTTTCTTT.

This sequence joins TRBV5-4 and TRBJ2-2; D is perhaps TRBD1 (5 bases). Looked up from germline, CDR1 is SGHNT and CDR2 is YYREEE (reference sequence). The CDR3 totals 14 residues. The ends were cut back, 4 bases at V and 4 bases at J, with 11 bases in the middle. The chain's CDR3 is CASSQIGATGELFF. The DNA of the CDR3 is TGTGCCAGCAGCCAGATTGGGGCCACCGGGGAGCTGTTTTTT.

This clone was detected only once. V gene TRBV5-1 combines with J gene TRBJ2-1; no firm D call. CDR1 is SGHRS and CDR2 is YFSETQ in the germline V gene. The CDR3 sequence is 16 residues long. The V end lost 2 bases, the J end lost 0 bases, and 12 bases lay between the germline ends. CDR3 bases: TGCGCCAGCAGCTTTGATGGAGTGGGCTCCTACAATGAGCAGTTCTTC. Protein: CASSFDGVGSYNEQFF. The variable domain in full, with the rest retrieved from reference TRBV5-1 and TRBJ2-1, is KAGVTQTPRYLIKTRGQQVTLSCSPISGHRSVSWYQQTPGQGLQFLFEYFSETQRNKGNFPGRFSGRQFSNSRSEMNVSTLELGDSALYLCASSFDGVGSYNEQFFGPGTRLTVL.

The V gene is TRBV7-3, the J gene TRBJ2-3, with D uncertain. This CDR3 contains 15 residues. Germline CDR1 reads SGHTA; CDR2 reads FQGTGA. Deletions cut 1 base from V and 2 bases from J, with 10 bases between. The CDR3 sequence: CASSLSPATTDTQYF. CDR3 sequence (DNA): TGTGCCAGCAGCTTAAGCCCCGCCACCACAGATACGCAGTATTTT.

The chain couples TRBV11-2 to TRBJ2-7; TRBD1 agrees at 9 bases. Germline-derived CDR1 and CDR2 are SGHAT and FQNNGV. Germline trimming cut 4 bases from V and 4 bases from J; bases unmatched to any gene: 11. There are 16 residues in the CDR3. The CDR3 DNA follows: TGTGCCAGCAGCTCTCTCCGGGGACAGGGTGTATACGAGCAGTACTTC. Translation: CASSSLRGQGVYEQYF.

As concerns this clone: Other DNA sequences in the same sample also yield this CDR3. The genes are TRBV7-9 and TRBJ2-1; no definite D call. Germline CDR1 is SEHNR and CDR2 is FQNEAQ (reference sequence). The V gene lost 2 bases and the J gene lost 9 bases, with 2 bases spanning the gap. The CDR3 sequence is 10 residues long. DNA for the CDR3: TGTGCCAGCAGCTTAAGTGAGCAGTTCTTC. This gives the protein CASSLSEQFF.

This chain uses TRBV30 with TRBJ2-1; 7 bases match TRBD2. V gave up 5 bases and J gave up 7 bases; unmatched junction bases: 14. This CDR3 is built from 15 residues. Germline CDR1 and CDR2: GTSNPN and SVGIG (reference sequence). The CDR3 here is CAWCCRDYHSNEQFF. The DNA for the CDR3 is TGTGCCTGGTGTTGTAGGGACTACCATAGTAATGAGCAGTTCTTC. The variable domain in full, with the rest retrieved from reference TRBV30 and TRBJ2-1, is SQTIHQWPATLVQPVGSPLSLECTVEGTSNPNLYWYRQAAGRGLQLLFYSVGIGQISSEVPQNLSASRPQDRQFILSSKKLLLSDSGFYLCAWCCRDYHSNEQFFGPGTRLTVL.

The CDR3 loop is CASSISGDRPYNEQFF. Written as DNA, the CDR3 is TGTGCCAGTAGTATTTCGGGCGACAGGCCGTACAATGAGCAGTTCTTC. The chain carries TRBV19 and TRBJ2-1; a possible D gene is TRBD1 (6 bases). The V gene's germline CDR1 is LNHDA and CDR2 SQIVND (reference sequence). V was clipped by 3 bases and J by 4 bases, with 16 bases between them. This CDR3 is 16 amino acids long.

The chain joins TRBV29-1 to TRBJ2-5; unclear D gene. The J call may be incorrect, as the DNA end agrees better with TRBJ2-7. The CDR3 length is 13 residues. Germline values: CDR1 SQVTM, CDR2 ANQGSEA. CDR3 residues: CSVEVELPYEQYF. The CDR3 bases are TGCAGCGTTGAAGTCGAACTTCCCTACGAGCAGTACTTC.

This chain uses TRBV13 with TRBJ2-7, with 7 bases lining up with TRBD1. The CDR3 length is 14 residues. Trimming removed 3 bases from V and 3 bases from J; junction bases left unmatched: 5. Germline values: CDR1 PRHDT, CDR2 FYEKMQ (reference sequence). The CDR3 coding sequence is TGTGCCAGCAGCTTGTACAGGGGCGACTACGAGCAGTACTTC. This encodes CASSLYRGDYEQYF. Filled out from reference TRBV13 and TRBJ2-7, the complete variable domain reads AAGVIQSPRHLIKEKRETATLKCYPIPRHDTVYWYQQGPGQDPQFLISFYEKMQSDKGSIPDRFSAQQFSDYHSELNMSSLELGDSALYFCASSLYRGDYEQYFGPGTRLTVT.

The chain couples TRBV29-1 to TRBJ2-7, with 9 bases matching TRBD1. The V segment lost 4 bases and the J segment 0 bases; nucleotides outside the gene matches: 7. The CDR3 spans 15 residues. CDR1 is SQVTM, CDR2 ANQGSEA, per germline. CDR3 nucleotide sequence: TGCAGCGTTGGTTGGGGACAGGGCCTCTCCTACGAGCAGTACTTC. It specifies CSVGWGQGLSYEQYF.

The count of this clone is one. CDR3 protein: CAASGNTIYF. CDR3 coding DNA: TGTGCCGCTAGTGGAAACACCATATATTTT. The rearrangement links TRBV7-9 to TRBJ1-3; D gene ambiguous. Germline values: CDR1 SEHNR, CDR2 FQNEAQ (reference sequence). The V end was cut by 11 bases, the J end by 3 bases, with 5 bases between. This CDR3 comprises 10 residues. The full variable domain, with the rest looked up from reference TRBV7-9 and TRBJ1-3, is DTGVSQNPRHKITKRGQNVTFRCDPISEHNRLYWYRQTLGQGPEFLTYFQNEAQLEKSRLLSDRFSAERPKGSFSTLEIQRTEQGDSAMYLCAASGNTIYFGEGSWLTVV.

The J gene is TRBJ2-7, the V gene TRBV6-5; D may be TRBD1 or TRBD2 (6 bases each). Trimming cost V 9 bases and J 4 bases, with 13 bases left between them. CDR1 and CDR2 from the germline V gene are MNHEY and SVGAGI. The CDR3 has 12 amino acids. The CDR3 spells CASRQGRYEQYF. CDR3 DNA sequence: TGTGCCAGTCGGCAGGGGAGGTACGAGCAGTACTTC.

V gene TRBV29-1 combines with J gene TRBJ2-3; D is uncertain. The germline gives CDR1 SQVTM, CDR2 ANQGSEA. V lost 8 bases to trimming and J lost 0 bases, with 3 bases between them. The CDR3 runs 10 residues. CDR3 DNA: TGCAGCCCCAGCACAGATACGCAGTATTTT. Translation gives CSPSTDTQYF.

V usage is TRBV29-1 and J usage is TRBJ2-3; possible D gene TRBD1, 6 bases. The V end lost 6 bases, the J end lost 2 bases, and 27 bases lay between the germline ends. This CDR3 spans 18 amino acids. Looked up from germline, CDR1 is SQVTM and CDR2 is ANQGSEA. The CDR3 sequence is CSVPVDRRLSPNTDTQYF. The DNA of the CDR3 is TGCAGCGTCCCAGTCGACAGGCGGTTGAGCCCTAACACAGATACGCAGTATTTT.

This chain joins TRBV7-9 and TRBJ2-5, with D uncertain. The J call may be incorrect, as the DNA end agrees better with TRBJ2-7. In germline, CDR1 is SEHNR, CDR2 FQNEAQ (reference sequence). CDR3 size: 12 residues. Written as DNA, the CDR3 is TGTGCCAGCAGCACTGAAGCCTACGAGCAGTACTTC. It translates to CASSTEAYEQYF.

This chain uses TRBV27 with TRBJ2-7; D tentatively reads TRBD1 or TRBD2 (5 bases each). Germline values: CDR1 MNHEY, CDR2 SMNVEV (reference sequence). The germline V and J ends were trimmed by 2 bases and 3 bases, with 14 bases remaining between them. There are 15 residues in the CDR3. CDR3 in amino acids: CASSLSGGSGYEQYF. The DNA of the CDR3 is TGTGCCAGCAGTTTAAGTGGGGGATCGGGCTACGAGCAGTACTTC.

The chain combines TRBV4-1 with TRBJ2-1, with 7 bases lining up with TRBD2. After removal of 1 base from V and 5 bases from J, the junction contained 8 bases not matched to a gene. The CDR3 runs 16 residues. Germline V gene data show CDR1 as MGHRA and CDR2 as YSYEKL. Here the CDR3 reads CASSQVGSGVDNEQFF. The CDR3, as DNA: TGCGCCAGCAGCCAAGTGGGCAGCGGGGTTGACAATGAGCAGTTCTTC.

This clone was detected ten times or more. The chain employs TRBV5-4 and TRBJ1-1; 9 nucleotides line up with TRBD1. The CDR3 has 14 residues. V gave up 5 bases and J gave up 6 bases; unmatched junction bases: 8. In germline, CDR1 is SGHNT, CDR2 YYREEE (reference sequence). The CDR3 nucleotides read TGTGCCAGCAGGTGGGGACAGGGAGGTCCTGAAGCTTTCTTT. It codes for CASRWGQGGPEAFF.

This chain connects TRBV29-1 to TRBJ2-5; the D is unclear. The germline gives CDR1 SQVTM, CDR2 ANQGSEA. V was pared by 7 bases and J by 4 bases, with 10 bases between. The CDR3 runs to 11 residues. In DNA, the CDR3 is TGCAGCGCCCCCGGTAGAGAGACCCAGTACTTC. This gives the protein CSAPGRETQYF.

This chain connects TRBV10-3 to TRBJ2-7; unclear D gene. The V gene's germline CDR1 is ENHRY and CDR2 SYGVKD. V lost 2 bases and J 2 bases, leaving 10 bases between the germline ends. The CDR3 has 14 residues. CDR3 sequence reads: CAISEGPRTYEQYF. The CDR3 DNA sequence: TGTGCCATCAGTGAGGGACCGAGGACCTACGAGCAGTACTTC.

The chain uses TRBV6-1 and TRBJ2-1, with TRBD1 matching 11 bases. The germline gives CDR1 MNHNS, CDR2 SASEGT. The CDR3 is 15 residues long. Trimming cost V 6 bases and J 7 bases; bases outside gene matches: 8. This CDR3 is CASRYLGQGANEQFF. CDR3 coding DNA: TGTGCCAGCAGGTACCTCGGACAGGGGGCGAATGAGCAGTTCTTC.

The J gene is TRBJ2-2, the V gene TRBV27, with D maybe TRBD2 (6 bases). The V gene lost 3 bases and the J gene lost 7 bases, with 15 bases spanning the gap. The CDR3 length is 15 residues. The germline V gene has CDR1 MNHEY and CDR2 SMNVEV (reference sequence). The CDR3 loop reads CASSLIGGSGGELFF. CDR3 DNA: TGTGCCAGCAGTTTGATCGGGGGATCGGGCGGGGAGCTGTTTTTT.

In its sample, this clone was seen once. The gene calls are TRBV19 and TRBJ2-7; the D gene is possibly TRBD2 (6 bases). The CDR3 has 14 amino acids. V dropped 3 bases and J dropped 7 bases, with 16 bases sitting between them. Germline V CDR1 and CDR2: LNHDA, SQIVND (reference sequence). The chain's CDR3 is CASSILGGPEEQYF. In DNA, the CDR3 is TGTGCCAGTAGTATCCTCGGAGGGCCGGAGGAGCAGTACTTC.

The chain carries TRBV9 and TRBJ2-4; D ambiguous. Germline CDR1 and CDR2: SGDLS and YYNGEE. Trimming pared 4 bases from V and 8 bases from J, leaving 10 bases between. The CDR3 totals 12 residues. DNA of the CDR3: TGTGCCAGCAGCACCCCCCTCGACATTCAGTACTTC. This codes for CASSTPLDIQYF. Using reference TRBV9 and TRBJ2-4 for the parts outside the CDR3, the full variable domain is DSGVTQTPKHLITATGQRVTLRCSPRSGDLSVYWYQQSLDQGLQFLIQYYNGEERAKGNILERFSAQQFPDLHSELNLSSLELGDSALYFCASSTPLDIQYFGAGTRLSVL.

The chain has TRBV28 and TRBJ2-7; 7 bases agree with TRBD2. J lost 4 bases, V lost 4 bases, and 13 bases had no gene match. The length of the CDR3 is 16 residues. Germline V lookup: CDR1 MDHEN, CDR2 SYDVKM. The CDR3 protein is CASSSPSGEFEYEQYF. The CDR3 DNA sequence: TGTGCCAGCAGTTCACCAAGCGGGGAGTTCGAGTACGAGCAGTACTTC.

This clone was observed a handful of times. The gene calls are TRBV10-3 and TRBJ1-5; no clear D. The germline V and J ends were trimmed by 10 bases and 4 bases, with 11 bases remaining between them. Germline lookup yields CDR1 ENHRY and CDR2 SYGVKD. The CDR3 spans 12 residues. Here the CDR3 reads CATAQVNQPQHF. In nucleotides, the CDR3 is TGTGCCACCGCACAAGTAAATCAGCCCCAGCATTTT.

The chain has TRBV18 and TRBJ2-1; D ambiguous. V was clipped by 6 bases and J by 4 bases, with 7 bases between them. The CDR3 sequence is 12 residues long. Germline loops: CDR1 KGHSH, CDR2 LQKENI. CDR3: CASSPDYNEQFF. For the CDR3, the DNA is TGTGCCAGCTCTCCGGATTACAATGAGCAGTTCTTC.